Included here is one T cell receptor beta chain sequence, with context. Method: immunoSEQ multiplex PCR; TCRdb's copy keeps in-frame clones and lacks some. Of about 660,000 clones in the sample, more than 70% were seen once. The data were taken from a study of shared T cell receptors in the human thymus. The data also belong to a second study, concerning human thymus T cells. Turning to that study: Resections were taken during corrective heart surgery, and the thymus tissue came from these. Repertoires from thymus and blood appeared to show biased V and J gene usage.

The source is a boy in the first two years of life with a congenital heart defect. Sequencing was done on a sample of thymocytes.

The CDR3 spells CASSSTDRTEAFF. Here the CDR3 DNA reads TGTGCCAGCAGCTCCACAGACAGAACTGAAGCTTTCTTT. J is TRBJ1-1 and V is TRBV7-3, with D perhaps matching TRBD1 (5 bases). Germline CDR1 is SGHTA and CDR2 is FQGTGA. The V and J ends lost 4 bases and 5 bases respectively, with 11 bases between them. This CDR3 has 13 amino acids.